Below, 20 T cell receptor beta chains from the same sample are listed, as sequenced in a study of blood T cell repertoires in COVID-19. The table came from immunoSEQ multiplex PCR; TCRdb's copy has only in-frame clones and leaves some out. This sample has about 180,000 clones, with roughly nine tenths found just once. Specimen: peripheral blood. The receptors derive from a man aged 65 to 85 with active or convalescent COVID-19.

The rearrangement links TRBV28 to TRBJ2-6; D ambiguous. This CDR3 spans 15 amino acids. Trimming pared 3 bases from V and 0 bases from J, leaving 6 bases between. Germline V gives CDR1 MDHEN, CDR2 SYDVKM. CDR3 bases: TGTGCCAGCAGTTTTGAACACTCTGGGGCCAACGTCCTGACTTTC. Translating it yields CASSFEHSGANVLTF.

A single count supports this clone. This chain uses TRBV9 with TRBJ1-4; 9 nucleotides line up with TRBD1. This CDR3 has 15 amino acids. V lost 3 bases and J lost 8; bases outside the gene matches: 8. Germline assignment: CDR1 SGDLS and CDR2 YYNGEE. CDR3 nucleotides: TGTGCCAGCAGCGGGGGCCCCGGGACAGGGGAAAAACTGTTTTTT. It codes for CASSGGPGTGEKLFF.

This clone was detected only a few times. This sequence joins TRBV7-6 and TRBJ2-3; 8 positions match TRBD1. Unmatched junction bases numbered 10, after V lost 4 bases and J lost 4 bases. Germline assignment: CDR1 SGHVS and CDR2 FNYEAQ. The CDR3 is 16 amino acids. DNA for the CDR3: TGTGCCAGCAGCTCGCAAGGACAGGGAGTGTCAGATACGCAGTATTTT. Its protein product is CASSSQGQGVSDTQYF. Full variable domain (rest looked up from reference TRBV7-6 and TRBJ2-3): GAGVSQSPRYKVTKRGQDVALRCDPISGHVSLYWYRQALGQGPEFLTYFNYEAQQDKSGLPNDRFSAERPEGSISTLTIQRTEQRDSAMYRCASSSQGQGVSDTQYFGPGTRLTVL.

The chain is built from TRBV2 and TRBJ1-5, with D possibly being TRBD1 (5 bases). With 6 bases removed from V and 2 bases from J, the gap between germline ends came to 11 bases. Germline assignment: CDR1 SNHLY and CDR2 FYNNEI. This CDR3 is 14 amino acids long. The CDR3 protein is CASSGRARNQPQHF. The CDR3 bases are TGTGCCAGCAGCGGCAGGGCGCGCAATCAGCCCCAGCATTTT.

J is TRBJ2-5 and V is TRBV25-1, with 8 bases matching TRBD1. Trimming removed 5 bases from V and 7 bases from J; junction bases left unmatched: 9. Per the germline V gene, CDR1 is MGHDK and CDR2 is SYGVNS. This CDR3 has 14 amino acids. The DNA for the CDR3 is TGTGCCAGCAGTACGGACAGGGTACGCGCGACCCAGTACTTC. It encodes CASSTDRVRATQYF. Filled out from reference TRBV25-1 and TRBJ2-5, the complete variable domain reads EADIYQTPRYLVIGTGKKITLECSQTMGHDKMYWYQQDPGMELHLIHYSYGVNSTEKGDLSSESTVSRIRTEHFPLTLESARPSHTSQYLCASSTDRVRATQYFGPGTRLLVL.

The chain employs TRBV2 and TRBJ1-1; no reliable D call. V shed 6 bases and J shed 4 bases, with 15 bases lying between them. The CDR3 sequence is 14 residues long. CDR1 is SNHLY, CDR2 FYNNEI, per germline. The CDR3 sequence is CASSLRGKSTEAFF. DNA for the CDR3: TGTGCCAGCAGCCTAAGAGGGAAAAGCACTGAAGCTTTCTTT.

The CDR3 bases are TGTGCCAGCAGCTACGGACAGTCCCGCACAGATACGCAGTATTTT. It encodes CASSYGQSRTDTQYF. The chain uses TRBV11-1 and TRBJ2-3, with TRBD1 as a possible D gene (6 bases). This CDR3 is built from 15 residues. The V end was cut by 4 bases, the J end by 1 base, with 12 bases between. Germline values: CDR1 SGHAT, CDR2 FQDESV (reference sequence).

The rearrangement links TRBV6-6 to TRBJ1-5, with a tentative D call TRBD1 (6 bases). Germline V lookup: CDR1 MNHNY, CDR2 SVGAGI (reference sequence). V lost 2 bases and J 3 bases, leaving 8 bases between the germline ends. The CDR3 runs 14 residues. CDR3 in amino acids: CASSYRQANQPQHF. The CDR3 DNA reads TGTGCCAGCAGTTACCGACAGGCCAATCAGCCCCAGCATTTT.

The rearrangement links TRBV5-1 to TRBJ2-5, with D tentatively TRBD2 (5 bases). V lost 6 bases to trimming and J lost 5 bases, with 14 bases between them. Germline CDR1 reads SGHRS; CDR2 reads YFSETQ. The CDR3 is 13 amino acids. The CDR3 loop reads CASNSGGLETQYF. The CDR3 coding sequence is TGCGCCAGCAACTCTGGAGGACTGGAGACCCAGTACTTC.

This chain links TRBV2 with TRBJ2-4; D perhaps matches TRBD1 (5 bases). Germline CDR1 reads SNHLY; CDR2 reads FYNNEI. The CDR3 covers 15 residues. Trimming cost V 10 bases and J 0 bases, with 16 bases left between them. The CDR3, as DNA: TGTGCCACCCGTTCTGGGGCTTTAGCCAAAAACATTCAGTACTTC. Protein sequence: CATRSGALAKNIQYF. Filled out from reference TRBV2 and TRBJ2-4, the complete variable domain reads EPEVTQTPSHQVTQMGQEVILRCVPISNHLYFYWYRQILGQKVEFLVSFYNNEISEKSEIFDDQFSVERPDGSNFTLKIRSTKLEDSAMYFCATRSGALAKNIQYFGAGTRLSVL.

This rearrangement joins TRBV27 to TRBJ1-2; D remains unclear. From germline, CDR1 is MNHEY and CDR2 SMNVEV (reference sequence). V lost 6 bases, J lost 8 bases, and 19 bases lay in between. This CDR3 is 14 amino acids long. DNA of the CDR3: TGTGCCAGCAGACCAAGCGAGCCTATCGGCGGCTACACCTTC. Translation gives CASRPSEPIGGYTF.

The chain joins TRBV7-8 to TRBJ2-1; 11 nucleotides line up with TRBD2. From germline, CDR1 is SGHVS and CDR2 FQNEAQ. The trim removed 5 bases at V and 3 bases at J, leaving 3 bases unmatched. The CDR3 loop spans 15 amino acids. The CDR3 nucleotides are TGTGCCAGCAGCCCCGGGACTAGCGGCTACAATGAGCAGTTCTTC. This encodes CASSPGTSGYNEQFF. The variable domain in full, with the rest retrieved from reference TRBV7-8 and TRBJ2-1, is GAGVSQSPRYKVAKRGQDVALRCDPISGHVSLFWYQQALGQGPEFLTYFQNEAQLDKSGLPSDRFFAERPEGSVSTLKIQRTQQEDSAVYLCASSPGTSGYNEQFFGPGTRLTVL.

This chain uses TRBV9 with TRBJ1-3; the match to TRBD1 covers 8 bases. Germline lookup yields CDR1 SGDLS and CDR2 YYNGEE. The CDR3 length is 15 residues. The trim removed 2 bases at V and 0 bases at J, leaving 1 base unmatched. The CDR3 region is CASSVTGDSGNTIYF. The CDR3 DNA reads as TGTGCCAGCAGCGTGACAGGGGACTCTGGAAACACCATATATTTT. Supplemented by reference TRBV9 and TRBJ1-3, the full variable domain reads DSGVTQTPKHLITATGQRVTLRCSPRSGDLSVYWYQQSLDQGLQFLIQYYNGEERAKGNILERFSAQQFPDLHSELNLSSLELGDSALYFCASSVTGDSGNTIYFGEGSWLTVV.

CDR3 in amino acids: CASSWGDDREKGYTF. The CDR3 DNA sequence: TGTGCCAGCAGCTGGGGGGACGACAGGGAGAAGGGCTACACCTTC. The V gene is TRBV7-2, the J gene TRBJ1-2; TRBD1 matches at 7 bases. J was trimmed by 8 bases and V by 4 bases; bases with no gene match: 13. There are 15 residues in the CDR3. Germline lookup yields CDR1 SGHTA and CDR2 FQGNSA.

The V call is TRBV18, the J call TRBJ2-6; 7 positions match TRBD1. The CDR3 contains 17 residues. Germline V gene lookup returns CDR1 KGHSH and CDR2 LQKENI. J lost 1 base, V lost 4 bases, and 7 bases had no gene match. CDR3 protein: CASSQRQGRSGANVLTF. The CDR3 DNA sequence: TGTGCCAGCTCACAGCGACAGGGTAGATCTGGGGCCAACGTCCTGACTTTC.

The rearrangement joins TRBV13 to TRBJ2-7, with D possibly matching TRBD1 (5 bases). The CDR3 is 12 amino acids. The germline V gene has CDR1 PRHDT and CDR2 FYEKMQ (reference sequence). With 0 bases removed from V and 5 bases from J, the gap between germline ends came to 5 bases. The CDR3 bases are TGTGCCAGCAGCTTAGGGACAGACGAGCAGTACTTC. Its protein is CASSLGTDEQYF.

This clone was counted between two and nine times. The chain combines TRBV5-1 with TRBJ2-5; a weak D match, TRBD1 (5 bases). CDR1 is SGHRS, CDR2 YFSETQ, per germline. Trimming removed 3 bases at V and 3 bases at J, with 9 bases between. The length of the CDR3 is 13 residues. CDR3 DNA: TGCGCCAGCAGCTACGACAGAGAAGAGACCCAGTACTTC. Encoded protein: CASSYDREETQYF.

Regarding this clone: Other DNA variants within this sample encode the same CDR3. The rearrangement joins TRBV18 to TRBJ1-1; D gene uncertain. This CDR3 comprises 14 residues. Germline V gene data show CDR1 as KGHSH and CDR2 as LQKENI. V shed 0 bases and J shed 1 base, with 6 bases lying between them. The CDR3 DNA follows: TGTGCCAGCTCACCACCGCCAGGGAACACTGAAGCTTTCTTT. Encoded protein: CASSPPPGNTEAFF.

The chain carries TRBV7-9 and TRBJ1-4; 7 bases map to TRBD1. The V gene's germline CDR1 is SEHNR and CDR2 FQNEAQ (reference sequence). Trimming removed 0 bases from V and 0 bases from J; junction bases left unmatched: 1. The CDR3 loop spans 16 amino acids. The CDR3 region has the DNA TGTGCCAGCAGCTTAGCGCAGGGGGCAACTAATGAAAAACTGTTTTTT. Encoded protein: CASSLAQGATNEKLFF.

There are a few counts of this clone. Written as DNA, the CDR3 is TGTGCCAGTAGTATAGGAACAGGGCTTACCGGGGAGCTGTTTTTT. Its protein is CASSIGTGLTGELFF. This rearrangement joins TRBV19 to TRBJ2-2; tentative D call: TRBD1 (6 bases). V gave up 1 base and J gave up 5 bases, with 11 bases separating them. CDR3 length equals 15 residues. Germline CDR1 is LNHDA and CDR2 is SQIVND (reference sequence).